These T cell receptor beta chains were read from a single sample in a study of T-cell memory formation after mild COVID-19. TCRdb analysed the 5' RACE reads with MiXCR anew, one entry per CDR3 protein. The sample yields about 560,000 distinct CDR3 sequences, about a fifth seen once. The specimen was PBMCs or a T cell subset sorted from them (not recorded which). The source of these receptors is an adult woman who had mild COVID-19 (a few samples of this study predate the infection). Cell type and time point are not known. Each CDR3 is given with its conserved first and last residue. A D gene is named only where the DNA matches it firmly. A clone size is listed for some rows: how often the clone was seen (once, few, many), or a class if it is expanded.

D	V	J	size	CDR3	DNA
TRBD2	TRBV5-1	TRBJ2-3	few	CASSLVLAGGGTDTQYF	TGCGCCAGCAGCTTGGTACTAGCGGGAGGAGGCACAGATACGCAGTATTTT
-	TRBV7-2	TRBJ2-1	many	CASSLGLGNEQFF	TGTGCCAGCAGCTTAGGCCTCGGCAATGAGCAGTTCTTC
TRBD1	TRBV5-1	TRBJ1-1	-	CASSSTGTALEAFF	TGCGCCAGCAGCTCAACCGGGACAGCCCTTGAAGCTTTCTTT
-	TRBV7-9	TRBJ1-2	few	CASSSSRARGDYGYTF	TGTGCCAGCAGCTCCTCCCGGGCCAGAGGAGACTATGGCTACACCTTC
-	TRBV18	TRBJ2-7	few	CASSPPDRPRQYF	TGTGCCAGCTCACCTCCAGACAGACCTCGGCAGTACTTC
TRBD2	TRBV20-1	TRBJ2-4	-	CSAQGELGGIAKNIQYF	TGCAGTGCCCAAGGCGAACTGGGGGGGATAGCCAAAAACATTCAGTACTTC
-	TRBV12-3/TRBV12-4	TRBJ2-1	-	CASTRGVSYNEQFF	TGTGCCAGCACCAGAGGGGTCTCCTACAATGAGCAGTTCTTC
TRBD2	TRBV7-8	TRBJ2-3	-	CASTRWAGARGDTQYF	TGTGCCAGCACCCGGTGGGCGGGAGCTCGAGGAGATACGCAGTATTTT
TRBD1	TRBV5-1	TRBJ1-5	few	CASSLGQDQPQHF	TGCGCCAGCAGCCTAGGACAGGATCAGCCCCAGCATTTT
TRBD1	TRBV5-6	TRBJ1-2	few	CASSFGDSRGDGYTF	TGTGCCAGCAGCTTCGGGGACAGCCGCGGTGATGGCTACACCTTC
-	TRBV7-8	TRBJ2-5	few	CASSPETGRETQYF	TGTGCCAGCAGCCCTGAAACGGGTCGAGAGACCCAGTACTTC
-	TRBV7-6	TRBJ1-2	once	CASVTVGGGYTF	TGTGCCAGCGTTACGGTTGGGGGTGGCTACACCTTC
-	TRBV5-1	TRBJ2-1	-	CASSLIEGSPLWGQFF	TGCGCCAGCAGCTTGATTGAGGGGTCTCCTTTGTGGGGGCAGTTCTTC
-	TRBV7-2	TRBJ1-1	few	CASSLFSGGIAEAFF	TGTGCCAGCAGCTTATTTTCTGGGGGAATCGCCGAGGCTTTCTTT
TRBD1	TRBV7-9	TRBJ1-1	-	CASSLTRQGDTEAFF	TGTGCCAGCAGCCTTACTAGACAGGGAGACACTGAAGCTTTCTTT
-	TRBV18	TRBJ1-6	-	CASSPNGGEFSPLHF	TGTGCCAGCTCACCTAATGGAGGGGAGTTTTCACCCCTCCACTTT